This T cell receptor (beta chain) was identified during a study of T-cell reconstitution after alpha-beta-depleted transplantation in children (dated by TCRdb to 2015 to 2016). Turning to the overall study: T-cell immune reconstitution after TCRalphabeta/CD19-depleted allogeneic hematopoietic cell transplantation in children was quantitatively tracked in the study by means of TCR repertoire profiling.

CDR1 is given as DFQATT and CDR2 as SNEGSKA, both from the germline V gene (reference sequence). V trim: 0 bases; J trim: 6 bases; unmatched bases: 13. From its cysteine to its phenylalanine, the CDR3 spans 18 amino acids. The CDR3 DNA has 54 bases and is translated from base 1. The sample holds many counts of this clonotype. Its antigen remains undetermined. No per-base quality is available; no much larger clone lies one base away. Libraries were built with PCR. TCRdb names Illumina HiSeq 2500 as the instrument used. Molecular barcoding was employed in the preparation of TCR libraries, with unique molecular identifiers being used to normalize TCRbeta repertoire quantification. TCRdb's own reprocessing of the public reads used fastp at Q25 and MiXCR and kept productive beta chains. Rows matching on CDR3 protein sequence are summarized as one entry with the most common DNA and genes. For this sample there are 200,000 to 250,000 distinct CDR3 sequences; around 12% appear just once. Together, the top ten hold approximately 2.4% of the sample.

This specimen was PBMCs from the stem cell graft donor, taken from the stem cell graft. The TCR sequence derives from a human donor who donated a stem cell graft to a child with acute lymphoblastic leukemia. The chain is assembled from TRBV20-1 and TRBJ2-3; the junction holds 12 bases that match TRBD2. The CDR3 reads as follows: CSARDVTSGSPTADTQYF. The nucleotide sequence reads TGCAGTGCTAGAGATGTGACTAGCGGGAGTCCCACTGCGGATACGCAGTATTTT.